The clone carrying this TCR beta chain was recorded only once. The data stem from a study of T cell responses to AZD1222 COVID-19 vaccine. The table came from immunoSEQ multiplex PCR; TCRdb's copy has only in-frame clones and leaves some out. The profile covers 50,000 to 70,000 clones, with 89% appearing a single time and 5% to 6.5% taken by the ten largest. The CDR3 spans 14 residues. Per the germline V gene, CDR1 is SGHNT and CDR2 is YENEEA. Deletions cut 8 bases from V and 6 bases from J, with 18 bases between. Specimen: peripheral blood, collected 28 days after the second AZD1222 dose. The sequence was obtained from an adult who received the AZD1222 COVID-19 vaccine. The V call is TRBV11-3, the J call TRBJ2-3; D perhaps matches TRBD1 (5 bases). The CDR3 region is CASRNPTGSDTQYF. The CDR3 DNA follows: TGTGCCAGCCGCAACCCCACAGGATCCGATACGCAGTATTTT.